The entry that follows covers one T cell receptor beta chain sequence. In its sample, this clone was seen once. Its antigen is not yet known. No quality values exist for individual bases; no much larger clone is one base distant. This sample was taken from a study of blood T cell repertoires in COVID-19 (dated by TCRdb to about 2020). In terms of the full investigation: Recovered participants in ImmuneRACE Cohort 3 were defined as having two consecutive negative NP/OP PCR tests, clearance from a healthcare professional, or resolution of symptoms. Collaborator samples came from the United States, Italy and Spain and covered acute and convalescent phases of COVID-19. Where HLA class I and class II types were available, the types were taken from metadata supplied by the sample provider, not from assay-based typing. The repertoires were made available in a free public database intended to serve as a resource for research on the immune response to SARS-CoV-2. Subjects who had been exposed to COVID-19, were actively infected with it, or had recovered from it provided the deeply sampled blood TCRbeta repertoires that made up the dataset. The samples were drawn from the first 160 participants of the ongoing ImmuneRACE study and from 950 to 1,500 subjects provided by 6 global collaborators. The material from the prospective study consisted of cDNA or gDNA derived from T cells, B-cell-depleted T cells, or PBMCs. A de-identified subject ID, COVID-19 status, age in years and sex were almost always included in the sample metadata. General study outcomes and caveats: Clinical and demographic metadata were provided uncurated, with the amount varying by source and participant.

Reading the germline V gene (reference sequence) gives CDR1 DFQATT and CDR2 SNEGSKA. The CDR3 measures 11 amino acids from cysteine to phenylalanine. Only the CDR3 part of the read is kept: 33 bases, read in frame from the first base. V drops 5 bases and J drops 4 bases, leaving 9 bases in between. The immunoSEQ Assay, a bias-controlled multiplex PCR, was used to amplify TCRbeta CDR3 regions from genomic DNA. In the paper's pipeline: Within the assay, amplification of reference gene primers was used to estimate how many nucleated cells each sample contained. To quantify the absolute abundance of each unique TCRbeta CDR3 rearrangement, sequence reads were collapsed and filtered. Productive Simpson clonality was computed per sample as the square root of Simpson's diversity index over productive rearrangements. Sourced from immuneACCESS, this table was stored by TCRdb with only in-frame sequences that have V and J called. A share of the clones is absent; for the studies checked, an unresolved V gene accounts for under half, and the remainder has no known explanation. Clone size and the V and J calls come from that table; the DNA yielded D and trimming. The sample data list 200,000 to 250,000 clones, and roughly nine tenths of these were observed just once. The ten largest clones add up to roughly 3.2% of the sample.

Participants in the prospective study were enrolled through a virtual design, were aged roughly 18 to 90 years, and lived in 24 United States geographic areas. In the prospective study, cohorts were assigned on the basis of participant-reported clinical history obtained from a screening survey and a study questionnaire. In the prospective study, whole blood, serum and a nasopharyngeal or oropharyngeal swab were collected from each participant by mobile phlebotomists. Participants in the prospective study had the option to provide additional blood draws and questionnaires over a 2-month period. Before DNA extraction, prospective study blood samples were shipped either frozen or at room temperature.

This receptor chain uses TRBV20-1 and TRBJ2-7; D gene: possibly TRBD1, on 6 matching bases. Sequencing was done on a sample of PBMCs or T cells enriched from blood (not recorded which). The TCR originated in a woman aged 50 to 60 in a cohort exposed to, infected with or recovered from COVID-19 (not recorded which). The DNA sequence is as follows: TGCAGTGCTGACAGGAGGTACGAGCAGTACTTC. This sequence encodes CSADRRYEQYF.